These T cell receptor beta chains were read from a single sample in a study of blood T cell repertoires in COVID-19. The assay was immunoSEQ multiplex PCR, and TCRdb's table has in-frame clones only and misses some. The sample records around 310,000 clones, around 91% being singletons. Sequenced input: peripheral blood. The receptors stem from a middle-aged woman with COVID-19, enrolled during active disease. The CDR3 runs from the conserved cysteine through the conserved F or W. D genes are given only for firm matches. For some rows the clone size is stated as once, few or many, or as a class when expanded; others skip it.

V: TRBV5-1; J: TRBJ2-1; D: -; size: -; CDR3: CASSPQSDGSEQFF; DNA: TGCGCCAGCAGCCCCCAGAGCGATGGTAGTGAGCAGTTCTTC
V: TRBV12-3/TRBV12-4; J: TRBJ2-5; D: TRBD2; size: -; CDR3: CASRRLAGETQYF; DNA: TGTGCCAGCAGGAGACTAGCGGGGGAGACCCAGTACTTC
V: TRBV19; J: TRBJ2-1; D: TRBD2; size: -; CDR3: CASAPLAGLYNEQFF; DNA: TGTGCCAGTGCCCCACTAGCGGGACTCTACAATGAGCAGTTCTTC
V: TRBV7-2; J: TRBJ2-5; D: TRBD1; size: -; CDR3: CASSRGQEETQYF; DNA: TGTGCCAGCAGCCGCGGACAGGAAGAGACCCAGTACTTC
V: TRBV21-1; J: TRBJ2-5; D: -; size: once; CDR3: CASSALPPRDCQETQYF; DNA: TGTGCCAGCAGCGCACTACCTCCCCGGGACTGCCAAGAGACCCAGTACTTC
V: TRBV6-5; J: TRBJ1-4; D: TRBD1; size: once; CDR3: CASSYRTGGEKLFF; DNA: TGTGCCAGCAGTTACCGGACAGGGGGGGAAAAACTGTTTTTT
V: TRBV2; J: TRBJ1-1; D: TRBD1; size: -; CDR3: CASSTGQVNTEAFF; DNA: TGTGCCAGCAGTACAGGACAGGTGAACACTGAAGCTTTCTTT
V: TRBV9; J: TRBJ1-2; D: -; size: -; CDR3: CASSSDYRVGGYTF; DNA: TGTGCCAGCAGTTCTGACTACAGGGTGGGCGGCTACACCTTC
V: TRBV9; J: TRBJ2-2; D: -; size: -; CDR3: CASSPDLRGTGELFF; DNA: TGTGCCAGCAGCCCGGACCTCAGAGGGACCGGGGAGCTGTTTTTT
V: TRBV7-3; J: TRBJ2-5; D: TRBD1; size: -; CDR3: CASSLRGRGQETQYF; DNA: TGTGCCAGCAGCTTAAGGGGCAGGGGGCAAGAGACCCAGTACTTC
V: TRBV7-3; J: TRBJ2-5; D: -; size: -; CDR3: CASSFTVQETQYF; DNA: TGTGCCAGCAGCTTCACGGTGCAAGAGACCCAGTACTTC
V: TRBV28; J: TRBJ1-5; D: -; size: -; CDR3: CASSFYRGNQPQHF; DNA: TGTGCCAGCAGTTTCTACAGGGGCAATCAGCCCCAGCATTTT
V: TRBV27; J: TRBJ2-1; D: TRBD2; size: -; CDR3: CASSLFAGVKYEQFF; DNA: TGTGCCAGCAGTTTATTTGCGGGAGTCAAATATGAGCAGTTCTTC
V: TRBV6-5; J: TRBJ2-7; D: -; size: -; CDR3: CASSYSTGSLSYEQYF; DNA: TGTGCCAGCAGTTACTCGACAGGCTCCCTCTCCTACGAGCAGTACTTC
V: TRBV27; J: TRBJ2-3; D: -; size: -; CDR3: CASSWGGTDTQYF; DNA: TGTGCCAGCAGTTGGGGGGGCACAGATACGCAGTATTTT
V: TRBV4-3; J: TRBJ2-3; D: TRBD2; size: -; CDR3: CASSQVLAGEDTQYF; DNA: TGCGCCAGCAGCCAAGTACTAGCGGGGGAAGATACGCAGTATTTT
V: TRBV30; J: TRBJ2-5; D: TRBD2; size: -; CDR3: CAWGRLAGPQETQYF; DNA: TGTGCCTGGGGTCGACTAGCGGGGCCTCAAGAGACCCAGTACTTC
V: TRBV7-9; J: TRBJ1-4; D: -; size: -; CDR3: CASSGGTGLNEKLFF; DNA: TGTGCCAGCAGCGGAGGGACGGGCCTTAATGAAAAACTGTTTTTT
V: TRBV27; J: TRBJ1-6; D: TRBD1; size: -; CDR3: CASGYGTGVGNSPLHF; DNA: TGTGCCAGCGGATACGGGACAGGGGTAGGCAATTCACCCCTCCACTTT
V: TRBV19; J: TRBJ2-1; D: -; size: -; CDR3: CASSIPTSSYNEQFF; DNA: TGTGCCAGTAGTATTCCCACTAGCTCTTACAATGAGCAGTTCTTC
V: TRBV4-2; J: TRBJ1-1; D: -; size: -; CDR3: CASSQVGGSMNTEAFF; DNA: TGTGCCAGCAGCCAAGTTGGGGGGTCAATGAACACTGAAGCTTTCTTT
V: TRBV19; J: TRBJ1-2; D: TRBD1; size: -; CDR3: CASRDRTNYGYTF; DNA: TGTGCCAGTAGGGACAGGACAAACTATGGCTACACCTTC
V: TRBV7-3; J: TRBJ2-2; D: -; size: -; CDR3: CASSLTGSGIGELFF; DNA: TGTGCCAGCAGCCTAACCGGGAGTGGGATCGGGGAGCTGTTTTTT
V: TRBV5-1; J: TRBJ2-7; D: TRBD2; size: -; CDR3: CASSRGLATNIEQYF; DNA: TGCGCCAGCAGCAGGGGACTAGCAACTAATATCGAGCAGTACTTC
V: TRBV6-6; J: TRBJ1-1; D: -; size: -; CDR3: CASSSPLQLLNTEAFF; DNA: TGTGCCAGCAGTTCACCCTTACAGCTTTTGAACACTGAAGCTTTCTTT
V: TRBV30; J: TRBJ1-1; D: -; size: -; CDR3: CAWRESPAGTEAFF; DNA: TGTGCCTGGAGAGAAAGTCCGGCAGGCACTGAAGCTTTCTTT
V: TRBV5-1; J: TRBJ1-1; D: -; size: -; CDR3: CASSPAWAADTEAFF; DNA: TGCGCCAGCAGCCCCGCTTGGGCAGCGGACACTGAAGCTTTCTTT
V: TRBV30; J: TRBJ1-5; D: -; size: -; CDR3: CAWRNRYSNQPQHF; DNA: TGTGCCTGGAGGAACAGGTATAGCAATCAGCCCCAGCATTTT
V: TRBV28; J: TRBJ1-2; D: TRBD1; size: -; CDR3: CASRNDRGPGYTF; DNA: TGTGCCAGCAGGAATGACAGGGGGCCTGGCTACACCTTC
V: TRBV6-2/TRBV6-3; J: TRBJ1-2; D: TRBD1; size: -; CDR3: CASSRGTAGDYGYTF; DNA: TGTGCCAGCAGCAGAGGGACAGCTGGTGACTATGGCTACACCTTC
V: TRBV7-9; J: TRBJ2-7; D: TRBD2; size: once; CDR3: CASSLQAGGRAEQYF; DNA: TGTGCCAGCAGCTTACAAGCGGGGGGGCGGGCCGAGCAGTACTTC
V: TRBV27; J: TRBJ1-4; D: -; size: once; CDR3: CASRLKGWEDVDEKLFF; DNA: TGTGCCAGCAGATTAAAGGGATGGGAGGATGTGGATGAAAAACTGTTTTTT
V: TRBV9; J: TRBJ1-4; D: -; size: -; CDR3: CASSASGTYNEKLFF; DNA: TGTGCCAGCAGCGCATCCGGGACTTATAATGAAAAACTGTTTTTT
V: TRBV18; J: TRBJ2-4; D: TRBD2; size: once; CDR3: CASSPLPSGSSKNIQYF; DNA: TGTGCCAGCTCACCTCTCCCTAGCGGGAGTTCCAAAAACATTCAGTACTTC
V: TRBV24-1; J: TRBJ2-1; D: TRBD1; size: -; CDR3: CATSRTGWNEQFF; DNA: TGTGCCACCTCTAGGACAGGGTGGAATGAGCAGTTCTTC
V: TRBV7-6; J: TRBJ1-6; D: TRBD1; size: -; CDR3: CASRRAGQGVTNSPLHF; DNA: TGTGCCAGCCGAAGGGCCGGACAGGGTGTGACGAACTCACCCCTCCACTTT
V: TRBV5-3; J: TRBJ1-3; D: TRBD1; size: -; CDR3: CARSKFEGTGHSGNTIYF; DNA: TGTGCCAGAAGCAAATTCGAGGGGACAGGGCACTCTGGAAACACCATATATTTT
V: TRBV24-1; J: TRBJ1-1; D: TRBD1; size: -; CDR3: CATSDYTGEAFF; DNA: TGTGCCACCAGTGATTATACAGGGGAGGCTTTCTTT
V: TRBV28; J: TRBJ1-2; D: -; size: -; CDR3: CASTPGGPVYGYTF; DNA: TGTGCCAGCACCCCCGGAGGGCCGGTCTATGGCTACACCTTC
V: TRBV7-9; J: TRBJ2-1; D: TRBD1; size: -; CDR3: CASSPQGAKSYNEQFF; DNA: TGTGCCAGCAGCCCTCAGGGGGCGAAATCCTACAATGAGCAGTTCTTC
V: TRBV6-5; J: TRBJ1-1; D: -; size: once; CDR3: CASSRTVNTEAFF; DNA: TGTGCCAGCAGTCGGACAGTGAACACTGAAGCTTTCTTT
V: TRBV4-1; J: TRBJ2-4; D: TRBD1; size: -; CDR3: CASSPPHRGLAKNIQYF; DNA: TGCGCCAGCAGCCCGCCTCACAGGGGGTTAGCCAAAAACATTCAGTACTTC
V: TRBV27; J: TRBJ2-7; D: TRBD2; size: -; CDR3: CASSPGTSGGTWQYF; DNA: TGTGCCAGCAGCCCGGGGACTAGCGGGGGGACTTGGCAGTACTTC
V: TRBV30; J: TRBJ1-4; D: -; size: -; CDR3: CAWSTHSSEKLFF; DNA: TGTGCCTGGAGTACACACAGCTCCGAAAAACTGTTTTTT
V: TRBV12-5; J: TRBJ1-4; D: TRBD1; size: -; CDR3: CASTGTGHEKLFF; DNA: TGTGCTAGTACCGGGACAGGGCATGAAAAACTGTTTTTT
V: TRBV28; J: TRBJ2-5; D: TRBD1; size: -; CDR3: CASSLGQGGETQYF; DNA: TGTGCCAGCAGTCTCGGACAGGGGGGAGAGACCCAGTACTTC
V: TRBV19; J: TRBJ2-7; D: -; size: -; CDR3: CASSIGRGSPYEQYF; DNA: TGTGCCAGTAGTATAGGACGGGGGAGTCCCTACGAGCAGTACTTC
V: TRBV2; J: TRBJ1-1; D: -; size: -; CDR3: CASSTGSNTEAFF; DNA: TGTGCCAGCTCGACAGGATCAAACACTGAAGCTTTCTTT
V: TRBV4-3; J: TRBJ2-2; D: -; size: -; CDR3: CASSQGLVKKTGELFF; DNA: TGCGCCAGCAGCCAAGGCCTAGTTAAGAAGACCGGGGAGCTGTTTTTT
V: TRBV27; J: TRBJ1-2; D: TRBD1; size: -; CDR3: CASRPTGTGAGYTF; DNA: TGTGCCAGCAGGCCTACCGGGACAGGGGCCGGCTACACCTTC
V: TRBV5-1; J: TRBJ2-1; D: -; size: -; CDR3: CASSPEGGGEQFF; DNA: TGCGCCAGCAGCCCGGAGGGAGGAGGAGAGCAGTTCTTC
V: TRBV7-2; J: TRBJ2-1; D: -; size: -; CDR3: CASSLIYEQFF; DNA: TGTGCCAGCAGCTTAATCTATGAGCAGTTCTTC
V: TRBV30; J: TRBJ2-1; D: TRBD2; size: -; CDR3: CAWSVEGLAGGEKIRFF; DNA: TGTGCCTGGAGTGTCGAGGGACTAGCGGGAGGGGAAAAGATTCGGTTCTTC
V: TRBV5-1; J: TRBJ1-2; D: TRBD1; size: -; CDR3: CASSPRTGGTNYGYTF; DNA: TGCGCCAGCAGCCCCCGGACAGGGGGGACTAACTATGGCTACACCTTC
V: TRBV5-6; J: TRBJ2-1; D: -; size: -; CDR3: CASSLSPRGSYNEQFF; DNA: TGTGCCAGCAGCTTGAGTCCCCGGGGGTCCTACAATGAGCAGTTCTTC